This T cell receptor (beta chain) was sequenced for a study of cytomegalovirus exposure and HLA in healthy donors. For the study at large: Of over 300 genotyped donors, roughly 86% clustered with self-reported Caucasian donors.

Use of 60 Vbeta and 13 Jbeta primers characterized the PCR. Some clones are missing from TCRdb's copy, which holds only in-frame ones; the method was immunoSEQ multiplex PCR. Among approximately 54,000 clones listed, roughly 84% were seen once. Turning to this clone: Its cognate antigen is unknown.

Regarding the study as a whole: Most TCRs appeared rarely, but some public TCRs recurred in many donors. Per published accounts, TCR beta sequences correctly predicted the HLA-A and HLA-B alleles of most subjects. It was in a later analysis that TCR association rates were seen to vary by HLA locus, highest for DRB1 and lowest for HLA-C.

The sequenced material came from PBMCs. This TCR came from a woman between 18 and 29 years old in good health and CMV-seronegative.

CDR3 amino acids: CASTGLAYETQYF. The DNA for the CDR3 is TGCGCCAGCACGGGACTAGCATACGAGACCCAGTACTTC. This chain connects TRBV5-1 to TRBJ2-5, with 9 bases lining up with TRBD2. CDR1 SGHRS and CDR2 YFSETQ come from the germline V gene. This CDR3 is 13 amino acids long. V shed 6 bases, J shed 5 bases, and the junction held 5 bases outside the gene matches.